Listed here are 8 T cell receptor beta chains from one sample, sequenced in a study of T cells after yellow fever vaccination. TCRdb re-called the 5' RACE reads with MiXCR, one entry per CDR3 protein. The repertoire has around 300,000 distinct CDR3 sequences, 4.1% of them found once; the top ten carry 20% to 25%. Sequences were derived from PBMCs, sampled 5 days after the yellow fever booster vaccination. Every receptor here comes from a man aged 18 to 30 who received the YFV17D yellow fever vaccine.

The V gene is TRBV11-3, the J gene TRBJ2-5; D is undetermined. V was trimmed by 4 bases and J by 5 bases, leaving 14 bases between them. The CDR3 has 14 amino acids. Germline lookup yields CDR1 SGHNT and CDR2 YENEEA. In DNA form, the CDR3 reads TGTGCCAGCAGCTCCGCAGGAGTCGAGGAGACCCAGTACTTC. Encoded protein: CASSSAGVEETQYF.

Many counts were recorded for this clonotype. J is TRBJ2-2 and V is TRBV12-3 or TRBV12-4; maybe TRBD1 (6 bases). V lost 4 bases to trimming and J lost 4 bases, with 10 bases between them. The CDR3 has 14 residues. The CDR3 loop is CASSYGGLTGELFF. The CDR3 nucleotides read TGTGCCAGCAGTTATGGGGGCCTCACCGGGGAGCTGTTTTTT.

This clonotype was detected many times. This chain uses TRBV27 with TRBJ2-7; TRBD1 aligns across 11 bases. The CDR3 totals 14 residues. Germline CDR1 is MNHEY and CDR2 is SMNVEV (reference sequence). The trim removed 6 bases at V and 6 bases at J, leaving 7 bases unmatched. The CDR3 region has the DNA TGTGCCAGCAGGCGGACAGGGGGCAGTTTCGAGCAGTACTTC. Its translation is CASRRTGGSFEQYF.

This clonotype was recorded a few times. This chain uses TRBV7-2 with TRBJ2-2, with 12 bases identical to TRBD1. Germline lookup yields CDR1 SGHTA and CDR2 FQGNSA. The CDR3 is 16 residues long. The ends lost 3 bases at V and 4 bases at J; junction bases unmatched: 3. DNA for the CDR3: TGTGCCAGCAGCTTTGGGACAGGGGGCTTCACCGGGGAGCTGTTTTTT. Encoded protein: CASSFGTGGFTGELFF. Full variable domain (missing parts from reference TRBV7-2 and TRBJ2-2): GAGVSQSPSNKVTEKGKDVELRCDPISGHTALYWYRQSLGQGLEFLIYFQGNSAPDKSGLPSDRFSAERTGGSVSTLTIQRTQQEDSAVYLCASSFGTGGFTGELFFGEGSRLTVL.

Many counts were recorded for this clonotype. The CDR3 bases are TGTGCCAGCAGCCCCGTTCGGGGCGGCCCAAAATTGGGGGCCCAGTACTTC. Residues: CASSPVRGGPKLGAQYF. This sequence joins TRBV7-8 and TRBJ2-5, with D perhaps given as TRBD1 or TRBD2 (5 bases each). Germline V lookup: CDR1 SGHVS, CDR2 FQNEAQ. V dropped 5 bases and J dropped 9 bases, with 28 bases sitting between them. This CDR3 comprises 17 residues.

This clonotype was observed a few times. The CDR3 here is CASDAPGHETQYF. Written as DNA, the CDR3 is TGTGCCAGTGACGCCCCCGGTCATGAGACCCAGTACTTC. The J gene is TRBJ2-5, the V gene TRBV2; D is unclear. Germline CDR1 and CDR2: SNHLY and FYNNEI. V lost 9 bases to trimming and J lost 5 bases, with 16 bases between them. The CDR3 contains 13 residues.

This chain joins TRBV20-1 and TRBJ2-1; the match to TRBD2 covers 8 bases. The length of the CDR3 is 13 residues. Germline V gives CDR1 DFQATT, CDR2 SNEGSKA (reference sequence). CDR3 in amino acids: CSSQRGPYNEQFF. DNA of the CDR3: TGCAGCTCTCAGCGGGGGCCCTACAATGAGCAGTTCTTC.

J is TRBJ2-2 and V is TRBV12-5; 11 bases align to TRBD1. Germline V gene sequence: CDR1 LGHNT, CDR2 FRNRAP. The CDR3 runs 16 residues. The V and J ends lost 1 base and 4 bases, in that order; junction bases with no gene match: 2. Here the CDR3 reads CASGLAGTGGTGELFF. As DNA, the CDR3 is TGTGCTAGTGGTTTGGCGGGGACAGGGGGCACCGGGGAGCTGTTTTTT.